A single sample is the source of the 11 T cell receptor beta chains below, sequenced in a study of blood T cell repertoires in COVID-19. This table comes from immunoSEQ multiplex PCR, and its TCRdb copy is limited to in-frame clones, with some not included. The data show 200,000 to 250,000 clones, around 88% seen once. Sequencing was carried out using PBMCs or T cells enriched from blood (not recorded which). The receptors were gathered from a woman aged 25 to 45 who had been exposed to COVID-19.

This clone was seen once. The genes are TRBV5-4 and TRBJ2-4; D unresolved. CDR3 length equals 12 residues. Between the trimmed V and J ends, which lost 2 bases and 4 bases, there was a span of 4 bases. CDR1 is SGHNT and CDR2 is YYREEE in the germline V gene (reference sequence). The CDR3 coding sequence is TGTGCCAGCAGCTTAGAGAAAAACATTCAGTACTTC. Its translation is CASSLEKNIQYF.

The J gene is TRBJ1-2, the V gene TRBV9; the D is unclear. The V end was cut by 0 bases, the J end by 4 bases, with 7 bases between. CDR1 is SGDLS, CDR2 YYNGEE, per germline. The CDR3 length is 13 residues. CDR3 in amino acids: CASSVGGSYGYTF. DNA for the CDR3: TGTGCCAGCAGCGTAGGTGGCAGCTATGGCTACACCTTC. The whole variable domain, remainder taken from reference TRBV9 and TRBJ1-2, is DSGVTQTPKHLITATGQRVTLRCSPRSGDLSVYWYQQSLDQGLQFLIQYYNGEERAKGNILERFSAQQFPDLHSELNLSSLELGDSALYFCASSVGGSYGYTFGSGTRLTVV.

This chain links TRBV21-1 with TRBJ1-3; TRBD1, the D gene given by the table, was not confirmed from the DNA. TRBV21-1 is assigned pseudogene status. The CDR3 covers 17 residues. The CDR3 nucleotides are TGTGCCAGCAGCCGGGACGCCGGGACAGCCTCTGGAAACACCATATATTTT. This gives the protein CASSRDAGTASGNTIYF.

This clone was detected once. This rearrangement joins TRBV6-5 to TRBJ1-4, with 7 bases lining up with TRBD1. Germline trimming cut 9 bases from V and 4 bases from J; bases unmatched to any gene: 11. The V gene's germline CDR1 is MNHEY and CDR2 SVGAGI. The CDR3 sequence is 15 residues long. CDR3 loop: CASTPQTGYNEKLFF. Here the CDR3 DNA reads TGTGCCAGTACACCTCAGACAGGGTATAATGAAAAACTGTTTTTT.

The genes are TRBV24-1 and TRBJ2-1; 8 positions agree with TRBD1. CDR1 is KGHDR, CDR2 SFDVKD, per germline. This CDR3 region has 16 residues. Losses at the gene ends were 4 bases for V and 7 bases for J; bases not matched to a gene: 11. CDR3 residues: CATSDYRGTVPNEQFF. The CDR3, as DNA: TGTGCCACCAGTGACTACAGGGGGACTGTCCCGAATGAGCAGTTCTTC.

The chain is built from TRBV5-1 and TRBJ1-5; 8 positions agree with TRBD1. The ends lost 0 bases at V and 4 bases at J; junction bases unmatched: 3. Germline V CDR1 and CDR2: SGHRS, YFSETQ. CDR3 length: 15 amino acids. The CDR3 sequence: CASSLGDRYNQPQHF. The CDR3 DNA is TGCGCCAGCAGCTTGGGGGACAGGTATAATCAGCCCCAGCATTTT.

For the CDR3, the DNA is TGTGCCAGCAGCCAAAGGCCGGAGCAGCCCCAGCATTTT. Its protein is CASSQRPEQPQHF. This rearrangement joins TRBV16 to TRBJ1-5; no firm D call. V lost 2 bases and J lost 7, with 9 bases in between. The V gene's germline CDR1 is KGHSY and CDR2 FQNENV. This CDR3 has 13 amino acids.

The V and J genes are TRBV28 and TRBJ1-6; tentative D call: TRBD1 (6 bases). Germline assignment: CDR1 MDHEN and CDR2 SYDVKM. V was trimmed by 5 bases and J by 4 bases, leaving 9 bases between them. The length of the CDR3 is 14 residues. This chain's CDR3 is CASSPGQYNSPLHF. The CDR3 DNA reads TGTGCCAGCAGTCCCGGACAGTATAATTCACCCCTCCACTTT.

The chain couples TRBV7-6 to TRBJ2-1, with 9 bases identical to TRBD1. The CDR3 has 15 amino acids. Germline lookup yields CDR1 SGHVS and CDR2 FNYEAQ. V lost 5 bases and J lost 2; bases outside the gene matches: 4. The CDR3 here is CASSRQGGAYNEQFF. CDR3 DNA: TGTGCCAGCAGCCGACAGGGGGGTGCCTACAATGAGCAGTTCTTC. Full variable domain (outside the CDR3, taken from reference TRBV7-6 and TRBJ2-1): GAGVSQSPRYKVTKRGQDVALRCDPISGHVSLYWYRQALGQGPEFLTYFNYEAQQDKSGLPNDRFSAERPEGSISTLTIQRTEQRDSAMYRCASSRQGGAYNEQFFGPGTRLTVL.

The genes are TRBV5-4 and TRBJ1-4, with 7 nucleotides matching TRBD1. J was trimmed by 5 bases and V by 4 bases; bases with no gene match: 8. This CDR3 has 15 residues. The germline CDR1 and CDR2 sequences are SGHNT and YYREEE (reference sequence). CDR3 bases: TGTGCCAGCAGCCGGCAGGGGGGAGGAAATGAAAAACTGTTTTTT. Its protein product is CASSRQGGGNEKLFF.

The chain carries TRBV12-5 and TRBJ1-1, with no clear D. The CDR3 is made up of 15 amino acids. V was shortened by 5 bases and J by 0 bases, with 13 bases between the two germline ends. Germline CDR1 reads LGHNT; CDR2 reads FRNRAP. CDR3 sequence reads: CASGTVRIVNTEAFF. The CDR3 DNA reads TGTGCTAGTGGTACCGTCAGGATCGTGAACACTGAAGCTTTCTTT.